A single sample gave rise to the 9 T cell receptor beta chains below, sequenced in a study of blood T cells in healthy people across ages. It was with a sample-barcoded 5' primer and a J-beta primer mix that a second PCR of roughly 7 to 12 cycles was run. TCRdb called the 5' RACE reads again in MiXCR, with one record for every CDR3 protein. The repertoire holds over 500,000 distinct CDR3 sequences, with about 25% as singletons. These records were also assigned to another study, of T cells of mothers and their children.

The sequenced material came from blood. Receptors originate from a boy aged 2 to 10 in good health.

The chain carries TRBV28 and TRBJ2-1; 9 nucleotides match TRBD1. The ends lost 5 bases at V and 6 bases at J; junction bases unmatched: 11. This CDR3 region has 16 residues. Per the germline V gene, CDR1 is MDHEN and CDR2 is SYDVKM. CDR3 amino acids: CASSASGQGRSNEQFF. Here the CDR3 DNA reads TGTGCCAGCAGTGCGTCCGGACAGGGGAGGAGCAATGAGCAGTTCTTC.

This clonotype was picked up many times. This chain links TRBV10-3 with TRBJ1-1; 9 positions agree with TRBD1. CDR1 and CDR2 (germline): ENHRY, SYGVKD. There are 14 residues in the CDR3. The V gene end was trimmed by 5 bases and the J gene end by 4 bases; junction bases not matched to a gene: 5. In DNA, the CDR3 is TGTGCCATCAGTCCGACAGGGGGGAGCACTGAAGCTTTCTTT. Amino acids: CAISPTGGSTEAFF.

This chain links TRBV29-1 with TRBJ2-5; a possible D gene is TRBD2 (7 bases). The J call may be in error: the DNA end matches TRBJ2-1 better. The germline CDR1 and CDR2 sequences are SQVTM and ANQGSEA. The length of the CDR3 is 13 residues. CDR3 loop: CSVPRGGYNEQFF. CDR3 sequence (DNA): TGCAGCGTCCCCAGGGGAGGGTACAATGAGCAGTTCTTC.

The chain couples TRBV19 to TRBJ2-1; 7 nucleotides agree with TRBD2. CDR3 length equals 14 residues. J was trimmed by 3 bases and V by 6 bases; bases with no gene match: 5. CDR1 is LNHDA and CDR2 is SQIVND in the germline V gene (reference sequence). This CDR3 reads CASSRDYLYNEQFF. CDR3 coding DNA: TGTGCCAGTAGCCGGGACTACCTCTACAATGAGCAGTTCTTC.

V is TRBV11-1 and J is TRBJ1-1, with TRBD1 as a possible D gene (6 bases). V shed 5 bases and J shed 0 bases, with 7 bases lying between them. Germline CDR1 is SGHAT and CDR2 is FQDESV (reference sequence). This CDR3 has 13 residues. The CDR3 loop is CASSAGVNTEAFF. CDR3 bases: TGTGCCAGCAGCGCAGGGGTGAACACTGAAGCTTTCTTT.

The gene calls are TRBV7-9 and TRBJ2-5; D is possibly TRBD2 (6 bases). CDR3 length equals 14 residues. The germline CDR1 and CDR2 sequences are SEHNR and FQNEAQ (reference sequence). V lost 6 bases to trimming and J lost 0 bases, with 11 bases between them. The CDR3 DNA reads TGTGCCAGCAGACACCGGGACTACCAAGAGACCCAGTACTTC. Translated, it gives CASRHRDYQETQYF.

This clonotype appeared a few times. The chain combines TRBV27 with TRBJ2-7, with D possibly being TRBD2 (5 bases). Trimming cost V 7 bases and J 3 bases, with 22 bases left between them. The CDR3 has 16 residues. Per germline, CDR1 MNHEY and CDR2 SMNVEV (reference sequence). CDR3 bases: TGTGCCAGCAACCTTCGAGGGCCGGGCTACGGCTACGAGCAGTACTTC. It is translated as CASNLRGPGYGYEQYF.

This clonotype has more than one count but fewer than ten. This sequence joins TRBV7-8 and TRBJ2-2; TRBD2 agrees at 13 bases. Germline V gene data show CDR1 as SGHVS and CDR2 as FQNEAQ. This CDR3 has 17 residues. Germline trimming cut 2 bases from V and 5 bases from J; bases unmatched to any gene: 5. The CDR3 spells CASSLTLAGGRTGELFF. The CDR3 nucleotides read TGTGCCAGCAGCTTAACACTAGCGGGAGGGCGGACCGGGGAGCTGTTTTTT.

This clonotype was detected a few times. The chain has TRBV7-9 and TRBJ1-3; D not resolved. The germline gives CDR1 SEHNR, CDR2 FQNEAQ (reference sequence). There are 16 residues in the CDR3. V was cut by 2 bases and J by 0 bases, with 11 bases left in between. CDR3 loop: CASSLLGLSSGNTIYF. The CDR3 coding sequence is TGTGCCAGCAGCTTACTAGGTCTGAGCTCTGGAAACACCATATATTTT.